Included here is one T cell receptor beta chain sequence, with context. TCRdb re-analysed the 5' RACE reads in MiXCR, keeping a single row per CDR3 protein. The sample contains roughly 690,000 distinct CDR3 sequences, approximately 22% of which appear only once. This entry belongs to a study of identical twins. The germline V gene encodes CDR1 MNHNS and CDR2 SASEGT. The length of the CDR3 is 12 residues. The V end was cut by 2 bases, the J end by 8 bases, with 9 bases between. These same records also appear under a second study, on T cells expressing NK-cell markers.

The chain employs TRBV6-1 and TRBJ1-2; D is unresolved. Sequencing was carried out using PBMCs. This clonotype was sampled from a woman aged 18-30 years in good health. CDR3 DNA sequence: TGTGCCAGCAGTGAAAGCTCCCGGGGCTACACCTTC. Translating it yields CASSESSRGYTF.